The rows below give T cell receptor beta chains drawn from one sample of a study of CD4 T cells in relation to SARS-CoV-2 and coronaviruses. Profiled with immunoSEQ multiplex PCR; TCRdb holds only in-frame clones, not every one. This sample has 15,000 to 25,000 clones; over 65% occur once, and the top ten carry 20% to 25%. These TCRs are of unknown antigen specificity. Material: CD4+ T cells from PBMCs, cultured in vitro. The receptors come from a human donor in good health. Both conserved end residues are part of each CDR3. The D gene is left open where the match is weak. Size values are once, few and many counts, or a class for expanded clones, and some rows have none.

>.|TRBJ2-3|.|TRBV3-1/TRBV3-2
CASSQDRAGPTDTQYF
TGTGCCAGCAGCCAAGATAGGGCGGGACCCACAGATACGCAGTATTTT
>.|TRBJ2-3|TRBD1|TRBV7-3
CASSPGQPFSGTDTQYF
TGTGCCAGCAGCCCGGGACAGCCTTTTAGTGGCACAGATACGCAGTATTTT
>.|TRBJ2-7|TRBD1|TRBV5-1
CASSPDRGQGEQYF
TGCGCCAGCAGCCCCGACAGGGGACAGGGCGAGCAGTACTTC
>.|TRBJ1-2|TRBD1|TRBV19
CASSISRGFYGYTF
TGTGCCAGTAGTATCTCCAGGGGGTTCTATGGCTACACCTTC
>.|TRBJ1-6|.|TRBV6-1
CASSEARNSPLHF
TGTGCCAGCAGTGAAGCAAGAAATTCACCCCTCCACTTT
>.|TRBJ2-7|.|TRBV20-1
CSATESGRGSYEQYF
TGCAGTGCTACTGAGAGTGGCAGGGGATCCTACGAGCAGTACTTC
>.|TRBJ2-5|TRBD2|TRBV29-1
CSVLGTRLGLAGDLGLETQYF
TGCAGCGTTTTAGGTACCCGGTTGGGACTAGCGGGAGATTTAGGATTGGAGACCCAGTACTTC
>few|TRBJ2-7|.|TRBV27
CASTDYNEQYF
TGTGCCAGCACCGACTACAACGAGCAGTACTTC
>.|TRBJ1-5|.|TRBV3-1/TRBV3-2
CASSQEGRDGLNSNQPQHF
TGTGCCAGCAGCCAAGAGGGGCGGGACGGACTAAATAGCAATCAGCCCCAGCATTTT
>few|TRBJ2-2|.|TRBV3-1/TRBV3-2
CASSQEGKEGDSYRGGTGELFF
TGTGCCAGCAGCCAAGAAGGGAAAGAAGGGGACAGCTACCGGGGGGGCACCGGGGAGCTGTTTTTT
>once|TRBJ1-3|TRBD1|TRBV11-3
CASSPDRGSTIYF
TGTGCCAGCAGCCCGGACAGGGGTAGCACCATATATTTT
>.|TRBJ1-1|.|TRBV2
CASSEAAYQAFF
TGTGCCAGCAGTGAAGCAGCCTATCAGGCTTTCTTT
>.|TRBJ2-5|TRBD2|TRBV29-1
CSVERASGETQYF
TGCAGCGTTGAGCGGGCTAGCGGGGAGACCCAGTACTTC
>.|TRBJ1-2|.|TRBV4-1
CASSQDGTPIGYTF
TGCGCCAGCAGCCAAGACGGGACACCGATAGGCTACACCTTC
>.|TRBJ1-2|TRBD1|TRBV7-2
CASRTGRSGDYGYTF
TGTGCCAGTAGGACAGGGCGCTCTGGGGACTATGGCTACACCTTC
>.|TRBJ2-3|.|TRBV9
CASSPRDPTDTQYF
TGTGCCAGCAGCCCCCGGGACCCCACAGATACGCAGTATTTT
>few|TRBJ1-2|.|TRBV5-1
CASSDRGHGYTF
TGCGCCAGCAGCGATCGGGGCCATGGCTACACCTTC
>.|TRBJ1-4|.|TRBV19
CASREVPGGSEKLFF
TGTGCCAGTAGAGAGGTCCCGGGGGGATCCGAAAAACTGTTTTTT
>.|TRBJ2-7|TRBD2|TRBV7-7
CASSPLGGSSYEQYF
TGTGCCAGCAGCCCCCTCGGGGGGAGCTCCTACGAGCAGTACTTC
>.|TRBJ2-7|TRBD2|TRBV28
CASTLAGGVYEQYF
TGTGCCAGCACCTTAGCGGGAGGTGTATACGAGCAGTACTTC
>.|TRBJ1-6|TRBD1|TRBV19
CASSRARDRFDSPLHF
TGTGCCAGTAGCCGGGCCCGGGACAGATTTGATTCACCCCTCCACTTT
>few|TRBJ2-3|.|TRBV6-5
CASSQNTDTQYF
TGTGCCAGCAGTCAAAACACAGATACGCAGTATTTT
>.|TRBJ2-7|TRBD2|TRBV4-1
CASSQDAVTSGFYEQYF
TGCGCCAGCAGCCAAGATGCAGTGACTAGCGGTTTCTACGAGCAGTACTTC
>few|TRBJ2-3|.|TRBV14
CASSQEGNRELTDTQYF
TGTGCCAGCAGCCAAGAAGGGAACAGGGAGCTTACAGATACGCAGTATTTT
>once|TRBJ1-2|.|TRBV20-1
CSAVVNYGYTF
TGCAGTGCGGTAGTTAACTATGGCTACACCTTC
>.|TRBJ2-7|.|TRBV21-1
CASPHSGYPYEQYF
TGTGCCAGCCCACATAGCGGGTACCCCTACGAGCAGTACTTC
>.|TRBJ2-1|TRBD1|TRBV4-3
CASSQSGTGILDEQFF
TGCGCCAGCAGCCAGTCCGGGACAGGTATTTTGGATGAGCAGTTCTTC
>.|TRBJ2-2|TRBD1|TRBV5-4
CATAGTGNTGELFF
TGTGCCACCGCAGGGACAGGGAACACCGGGGAGCTGTTTTTT
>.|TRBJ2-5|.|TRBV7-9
CASSRGSGETQYF
TGTGCCAGCAGCCGGGGGTCAGGGGAGACCCAGTACTTC